A selection of T cell receptor beta chains follows, all from one sample in a study of cytomegalovirus exposure and HLA in healthy donors. Sequencing was performed with immunoSEQ multiplex PCR; in TCRdb, only in-frame clones are kept and a portion is missing. The data show under 200,000 clones, 82% seen once. The sample was PBMCs. These receptors all come from a girl aged 2 to 9 in good health and CMV-seropositive. The CDR3 runs from the conserved cysteine through the conserved F or W. D genes are given only for firm matches. Clone size is shown for a subset of rows, as once, few, many or a class of expanded clone.

clone size: .; D gene: .; V gene: TRBV4-2; J gene: TRBJ2-7; CDR3 protein: CASSTQASSSYEQYF; CDR3 DNA: TGTGCCAGCAGCACCCAAGCGTCGAGCTCCTACGAGCAGTACTTC
clone size: .; D gene: TRBD1; V gene: TRBV29-1; J gene: TRBJ1-3; CDR3 protein: CSAGQGGSGNTIYF; CDR3 DNA: TGCAGCGCCGGACAGGGTGGATCTGGAAACACCATATATTTT
clone size: .; D gene: .; V gene: TRBV25-1; J gene: TRBJ2-7; CDR3 protein: CASRQGGAYEQYF; CDR3 DNA: TGTGCCAGCAGACAGGGTGGAGCCTACGAGCAGTACTTC
clone size: .; D gene: .; V gene: TRBV9; J gene: TRBJ2-5; CDR3 protein: CASSDQGAGETQYF; CDR3 DNA: TGTGCCAGCAGCGACCAAGGAGCAGGGGAGACCCAGTACTTC
clone size: .; D gene: .; V gene: TRBV29-1; J gene: TRBJ2-5; CDR3 protein: CSDRETQYF; CDR3 DNA: TGCAGCGATAGAGAGACCCAGTACTTC
clone size: once; D gene: TRBD2; V gene: TRBV30; J gene: TRBJ2-7; CDR3 protein: CAWSVSGTSGYEQYF; CDR3 DNA: TGTGCCTGGAGTGTATCCGGGACTAGCGGCTACGAGCAGTACTTC
clone size: few; D gene: .; V gene: TRBV10-3; J gene: TRBJ2-1; CDR3 protein: CAISENWREQFF; CDR3 DNA: TGTGCCATCAGTGAGAACTGGAGAGAGCAGTTCTTC
clone size: .; D gene: .; V gene: TRBV7-3; J gene: TRBJ1-4; CDR3 protein: CASSSGSVANEKLFF; CDR3 DNA: TGTGCCAGCAGCTCGGGGAGTGTGGCTAATGAAAAACTGTTTTTT
clone size: once; D gene: TRBD1; V gene: TRBV5-1; J gene: TRBJ1-6; CDR3 protein: CASSTSGQGYNSPLHF; CDR3 DNA: TGCGCCAGCAGCACCTCCGGACAGGGCTATAATTCACCCCTCCACTTT
clone size: .; D gene: .; V gene: TRBV5-4; J gene: TRBJ2-6; CDR3 protein: CASSPFPKGGANVLTF; CDR3 DNA: TGTGCCAGCAGCCCCTTTCCTAAGGGGGGGGCCAACGTCCTGACTTTC
clone size: few; D gene: TRBD2; V gene: TRBV9; J gene: TRBJ2-1; CDR3 protein: CASSGLAGNEQFF; CDR3 DNA: TGTGCCAGCAGCGGACTAGCGGGAAATGAGCAGTTCTTC
clone size: .; D gene: .; V gene: TRBV28; J gene: TRBJ1-1; CDR3 protein: CASSFRGVEAFF; CDR3 DNA: TGTGCCAGCAGTTTCCGAGGCGTTGAGGCTTTCTTT
clone size: few; D gene: .; V gene: TRBV10-2; J gene: TRBJ1-2; CDR3 protein: CAGRDTAGGYTF; CDR3 DNA: TGCGCCGGCAGGGACACCGCCGGGGGCTACACCTTC
clone size: few; D gene: TRBD2; V gene: TRBV7-8; J gene: TRBJ2-2; CDR3 protein: CASSLGGLAGGIGGGELFF; CDR3 DNA: TGTGCCAGCAGCTTAGGGGGACTAGCGGGAGGAATCGGCGGCGGGGAGCTGTTTTTT
clone size: .; D gene: .; V gene: TRBV19; J gene: TRBJ2-6; CDR3 protein: CASTGVRGANVLTF; CDR3 DNA: TGTGCCAGTACCGGGGTAAGGGGGGCCAACGTCCTGACTTTC
clone size: .; D gene: .; V gene: TRBV6-1; J gene: TRBJ1-5; CDR3 protein: CASLGGPGSNQPQHF; CDR3 DNA: TGTGCCAGCCTGGGGGGACCAGGAAGCAATCAGCCCCAGCATTTT
clone size: few; D gene: .; V gene: TRBV30; J gene: TRBJ1-4; CDR3 protein: CAWSLGGREKLFF; CDR3 DNA: TGTGCCTGGAGCTTGGGGGGTAGAGAAAAACTGTTTTTT
clone size: .; D gene: .; V gene: TRBV4-1; J gene: TRBJ1-1; CDR3 protein: CASSQGGGLNTEAFF; CDR3 DNA: TGCGCCAGCAGCCAAGGGGGGGGTTTGAACACTGAAGCTTTCTTT
clone size: .; D gene: TRBD1; V gene: TRBV15; J gene: TRBJ2-7; CDR3 protein: CATSRATGDGPYEQYF; CDR3 DNA: TGTGCCACCAGCAGGGCGACAGGGGACGGCCCCTACGAGCAGTACTTC
clone size: .; D gene: .; V gene: TRBV5-6; J gene: TRBJ2-1; CDR3 protein: CASSFIPSSYNEQFF; CDR3 DNA: TGTGCCAGCAGCTTTATACCGAGCTCCTACAATGAGCAGTTCTTC
clone size: few; D gene: TRBD1; V gene: TRBV5-6; J gene: TRBJ1-4; CDR3 protein: CASSRDRGNEKLFF; CDR3 DNA: TGTGCCAGCAGCCGTGACAGGGGTAATGAAAAACTGTTTTTT
clone size: .; D gene: .; V gene: TRBV4-1; J gene: TRBJ2-5; CDR3 protein: CASSQLVGIWAETQYF; CDR3 DNA: TGCGCCAGCAGCCAATTGGTCGGAATTTGGGCCGAGACCCAGTACTTC
clone size: once; D gene: .; V gene: TRBV5-4; J gene: TRBJ2-5; CDR3 protein: CASSFRAGQETQYF; CDR3 DNA: TGTGCCAGCAGCTTTCGGGCAGGGCAAGAGACCCAGTACTTC
clone size: .; D gene: .; V gene: TRBV28; J gene: TRBJ1-5; CDR3 protein: CASSLLYFNQPQHF; CDR3 DNA: TGTGCCAGCAGTTTATTGTACTTCAATCAGCCCCAGCATTTT
clone size: .; D gene: .; V gene: TRBV4-1; J gene: TRBJ1-5; CDR3 protein: CASSQHGGSQPQHF; CDR3 DNA: TGCGCCAGCAGCCAACATGGGGGGAGTCAGCCCCAGCATTTT
clone size: .; D gene: .; V gene: TRBV5-1; J gene: TRBJ2-1; CDR3 protein: CASSLRSFTGNEQFF; CDR3 DNA: TGCGCCAGCAGCTTGAGAAGTTTCACGGGGAATGAGCAGTTCTTC
clone size: .; D gene: .; V gene: TRBV11-2; J gene: TRBJ2-7; CDR3 protein: CASSPRKGLLAALYEQYF; CDR3 DNA: TGTGCCAGCAGCCCCAGGAAAGGATTGTTAGCGGCCCTCTACGAGCAGTACTTC
clone size: .; D gene: TRBD2; V gene: TRBV4-1; J gene: TRBJ2-7; CDR3 protein: CASSRGLAGLLSYEQYF; CDR3 DNA: TGCGCCAGCAGTAGGGGACTAGCGGGTCTCCTCTCCTACGAGCAGTACTTC
clone size: few; D gene: .; V gene: TRBV7-8; J gene: TRBJ1-4; CDR3 protein: CASSTSVLNEKLFF; CDR3 DNA: TGTGCCAGCAGTACAAGTGTTCTGAATGAAAAACTGTTTTTT
clone size: once; D gene: .; V gene: TRBV28; J gene: TRBJ2-5; CDR3 protein: CASSFSGKGPQETQYF; CDR3 DNA: TGTGCCAGCAGTTTTTCAGGGAAGGGGCCTCAAGAGACCCAGTACTTC
clone size: .; D gene: .; V gene: TRBV5-8; J gene: TRBJ2-2; CDR3 protein: CASSTWGLSGELFF; CDR3 DNA: TGTGCCAGCAGTACCTGGGGCCTATCCGGGGAGCTGTTTTTT
clone size: few; D gene: TRBD2; V gene: TRBV14; J gene: TRBJ2-1; CDR3 protein: CASSQDWRGMFF; CDR3 DNA: TGTGCCAGCAGCCAAGATTGGCGGGGGATGTTCTTC
clone size: .; D gene: .; V gene: TRBV7-2; J gene: TRBJ2-7; CDR3 protein: CASSFEGPYEQYF; CDR3 DNA: TGTGCCAGCAGCTTCGAGGGCCCCTACGAGCAGTACTTC
clone size: .; D gene: .; V gene: TRBV2; J gene: TRBJ2-7; CDR3 protein: CASSEVGRVYEQYF; CDR3 DNA: TGTGCCAGCAGTGAAGTGGGCAGGGTCTACGAGCAGTACTTC
clone size: .; D gene: TRBD2; V gene: TRBV5-1; J gene: TRBJ2-2; CDR3 protein: CASSLGGGSNTGELFF; CDR3 DNA: TGCGCCAGCAGCTTGGGGGGGGGATCGAACACCGGGGAGCTGTTTTTT
clone size: .; D gene: TRBD1; V gene: TRBV9; J gene: TRBJ2-1; CDR3 protein: CASSVVGTGPNEQFF; CDR3 DNA: TGTGCCAGCAGCGTAGTTGGGACAGGGCCAAATGAGCAGTTCTTC
clone size: .; D gene: TRBD1; V gene: TRBV28; J gene: TRBJ2-2; CDR3 protein: CASSQDLTGSGELFF; CDR3 DNA: TGTGCCAGCAGTCAAGACCTGACAGGGAGCGGGGAGCTGTTTTTT
clone size: .; D gene: .; V gene: TRBV9; J gene: TRBJ2-5; CDR3 protein: CASSDYSGETQYF; CDR3 DNA: TGTGCCAGCAGCGACTACAGCGGAGAGACCCAGTACTTC
clone size: .; D gene: .; V gene: TRBV10-3; J gene: TRBJ2-2; CDR3 protein: CAISEGAHTGELFF; CDR3 DNA: TGTGCCATCAGTGAGGGGGCGCACACCGGGGAGCTGTTTTTT
clone size: .; D gene: TRBD2; V gene: TRBV4-1; J gene: TRBJ2-4; CDR3 protein: CASSQRTDGTRNIQYF; CDR3 DNA: TGCGCCAGCAGCCAAAGGACGGATGGGACTAGAAACATTCAGTACTTC
clone size: .; D gene: TRBD1; V gene: TRBV28; J gene: TRBJ1-5; CDR3 protein: CASSFSTGGNQPQHF; CDR3 DNA: TGTGCCAGCAGTTTCTCTACAGGGGGCAATCAGCCCCAGCATTTT
clone size: .; D gene: .; V gene: TRBV28; J gene: TRBJ1-2; CDR3 protein: CASTLDGDYGYTF; CDR3 DNA: TGTGCCAGCACCCTGGACGGGGACTATGGCTACACCTTC
clone size: .; D gene: .; V gene: TRBV4-2; J gene: TRBJ1-1; CDR3 protein: CASSPRTANTEAFF; CDR3 DNA: TGTGCCAGCAGCCCCCGGACAGCCAACACTGAAGCTTTCTTT
clone size: .; D gene: .; V gene: TRBV7-3; J gene: TRBJ2-7; CDR3 protein: CASSSSGGYEQYF; CDR3 DNA: TGTGCCAGCAGCTCGTCCGGGGGCTACGAGCAGTACTTC
clone size: few; D gene: .; V gene: TRBV4-1; J gene: TRBJ2-2; CDR3 protein: CASSHWVAANTGELFF; CDR3 DNA: TGCGCCAGCAGCCATTGGGTAGCGGCGAACACCGGGGAGCTGTTTTTT
clone size: few; D gene: .; V gene: TRBV7-3; J gene: TRBJ1-1; CDR3 protein: CASSLQRDTEAFF; CDR3 DNA: TGTGCCAGCAGCTTGCAGCGGGACACTGAAGCTTTCTTT
clone size: .; D gene: .; V gene: TRBV28; J gene: TRBJ2-7; CDR3 protein: CASSLTGILYEQYF; CDR3 DNA: TGTGCCAGCAGTTTAACAGGGATACTCTACGAGCAGTACTTC
clone size: .; D gene: TRBD2; V gene: TRBV6-5; J gene: TRBJ2-5; CDR3 protein: CASSRLAGGQETQYF; CDR3 DNA: TGTGCCAGCAGCCGACTAGCGGGAGGGCAAGAGACCCAGTACTTC
clone size: .; D gene: TRBD2; V gene: TRBV2; J gene: TRBJ2-2; CDR3 protein: CASSRLAGVTGELFF; CDR3 DNA: TGTGCCAGCAGTAGACTAGCGGGCGTCACCGGGGAGCTGTTTTTT
clone size: .; D gene: TRBD2; V gene: TRBV5-1; J gene: TRBJ2-3; CDR3 protein: CASSFGSGGTLTDTQYF; CDR3 DNA: TGCGCCAGCAGCTTCGGATCGGGAGGGACCCTCACAGATACGCAGTATTTT
clone size: .; D gene: TRBD2; V gene: TRBV5-4; J gene: TRBJ2-3; CDR3 protein: CASSFQGEGTQYF; CDR3 DNA: TGTGCCAGCAGCTTTCAAGGGGAGGGTACGCAGTATTTT
clone size: .; D gene: TRBD1; V gene: TRBV4-1; J gene: TRBJ1-4; CDR3 protein: CASRATGGNEKLFF; CDR3 DNA: TGCGCCAGCAGGGCTACAGGGGGCAATGAAAAACTGTTTTTT
clone size: .; D gene: .; V gene: TRBV6-1; J gene: TRBJ2-7; CDR3 protein: CASSEAREQYF; CDR3 DNA: TGTGCCAGCAGTGAAGCGCGGGAGCAGTACTTC
clone size: .; D gene: .; V gene: TRBV2; J gene: TRBJ2-7; CDR3 protein: CASSVPPRVPYEQYF; CDR3 DNA: TGTGCCAGCAGTGTACCGCCCCGGGTCCCCTACGAGCAGTACTTC
clone size: .; D gene: .; V gene: TRBV4-1; J gene: TRBJ1-1; CDR3 protein: CASSPINSPGGWDTEAFF; CDR3 DNA: TGCGCCAGCAGCCCAATCAATTCCCCGGGGGGTTGGGACACTGAAGCTTTCTTT
clone size: .; D gene: TRBD2; V gene: TRBV4-1; J gene: TRBJ2-2; CDR3 protein: CASSQGLAGDAGELFF; CDR3 DNA: TGCGCCAGCAGCCAAGGACTAGCGGGAGATGCCGGGGAGCTGTTTTTT
clone size: .; D gene: .; V gene: TRBV18; J gene: TRBJ1-5; CDR3 protein: CASSPSQGGMEPQHF; CDR3 DNA: TGTGCCAGCTCACCGTCACAGGGAGGGATGGAACCCCAGCATTTT
clone size: .; D gene: TRBD2; V gene: TRBV7-2; J gene: TRBJ2-1; CDR3 protein: CASSLSSGSNNEQFF; CDR3 DNA: TGTGCCAGCAGCTTAAGTAGCGGGAGTAACAATGAGCAGTTCTTC